The next 29 T cell receptor beta chains were all read from a single sample in a study of blood T cell repertoires in COVID-19. TCRdb keeps only in-frame clones here, not all; method: immunoSEQ multiplex PCR. The table records about 100,000 clones, around four fifths of them present only once. Specimen: peripheral blood. These receptors came from a man between 65 and 85 years old with active or convalescent COVID-19.

The gene calls are TRBV9 and TRBJ1-1, with D possibly being TRBD1 (5 bases). V was pared by 0 bases and J by 0 bases, with 9 bases between. The length of the CDR3 is 15 residues. Germline lookup yields CDR1 SGDLS and CDR2 YYNGEE. The CDR3 here is CASSVEGALNTEAFF. CDR3 bases: TGTGCCAGCAGCGTAGAAGGGGCCCTGAACACTGAAGCTTTCTTT.

The V call is TRBV27, the J call TRBJ2-4; possible D gene TRBD1, 6 bases. The CDR3 sequence is 14 residues long. Trimming cost V 3 bases and J 0 bases, with 6 bases left between them. Germline V lookup: CDR1 MNHEY, CDR2 SMNVEV (reference sequence). The chain's CDR3 is CASSLDRAKNIQYF. The CDR3 nucleotides read TGTGCCAGCAGTTTGGACAGAGCCAAAAACATTCAGTACTTC.

CDR3 region: CASSSDRVSGELFF. CDR3 in DNA: TGTGCCAGCAGTTCGGACAGGGTCTCCGGGGAGCTGTTTTTT. This chain links TRBV6-2 or TRBV6-3 with TRBJ2-2; 8 bases align to TRBD1. This CDR3 region has 14 residues. Germline V gene lookup returns CDR1 MNHEY and CDR2 SVGEGT. With V trimmed by 4 bases and J by 6 bases, 4 bases remained unmatched.

This chain joins TRBV4-1 and TRBJ2-7; 7 nucleotides line up with TRBD1. CDR3 length: 14 amino acids. The V gene end was trimmed by 6 bases and the J gene end by 3 bases; junction bases not matched to a gene: 8. Germline-derived CDR1 and CDR2 are MGHRA and YSYEKL. The CDR3 here is CASRATGQNYEQYF. CDR3 DNA: TGCGCCAGCAGAGCAACGGGACAGAACTACGAGCAGTACTTC.

The rearrangement uses TRBV30 and TRBJ2-3, with D tentatively TRBD1 (6 bases). V lost 7 bases to trimming and J lost 2 bases, with 13 bases between them. Germline lookup yields CDR1 GTSNPN and CDR2 SVGIG (reference sequence). This CDR3 comprises 13 residues. The CDR3 spells CASNRVSTDTQYF. CDR3 bases: TGTGCCTCGAACAGGGTTTCCACAGATACGCAGTATTTT.

Details on this clone: At the DNA level, this CDR3 is encoded by other sequences in the same sample as well. The rearrangement uses TRBV9 and TRBJ1-3; D not resolved. Germline V gene lookup returns CDR1 SGDLS and CDR2 YYNGEE. V was trimmed by 0 bases and J by 0 bases, leaving 4 bases between them. The CDR3 sequence is 14 residues long. The CDR3 DNA follows: TGTGCCAGCAGCGTAGGTAGCTCTGGAAACACCATATATTTT. Translation gives CASSVGSSGNTIYF.

The chain employs TRBV4-1 and TRBJ2-1; TRBD1 might be the D (5 bases). The germline V gene encodes CDR1 MGHRA and CDR2 YSYEKL. Deletions cut 1 base from V and 9 bases from J, with 10 bases between. This CDR3 contains 13 residues. Here the CDR3 reads CASSQGRGGEQFF. The CDR3 nucleotides read TGCGCCAGCAGCCAAGGTAGGGGCGGTGAGCAGTTCTTC.

The chain recombines TRBV27 with TRBJ2-3; D call uncertain. Trimming cost V 1 base and J 5 bases, with 7 bases left between them. Germline CDR1 and CDR2: MNHEY and SMNVEV (reference sequence). This CDR3 is built from 13 residues. The CDR3 DNA sequence: TGTGCCAGCAGTTTATTCAGGATAGATACGCAGTATTTT. Its protein is CASSLFRIDTQYF.

The genes are TRBV5-4 and TRBJ1-1; D is possibly TRBD1 (5 bases). The V and J ends lost 2 bases and 4 bases respectively, with 24 bases between them. The germline V gene has CDR1 SGHNT and CDR2 YYREEE (reference sequence). This CDR3 region has 18 residues. CDR3 region: CASSFSLRVDWGGTEAFF. In nucleotides, the CDR3 is TGTGCCAGCAGCTTTTCCCTCAGGGTCGATTGGGGTGGCACTGAAGCTTTCTTT.

The chain combines TRBV27 with TRBJ2-3; TRBD2 might be the D (6 bases). Germline values: CDR1 MNHEY, CDR2 SMNVEV (reference sequence). This CDR3 comprises 13 residues. V was pared by 4 bases and J by 8 bases, with 13 bases between. Here the CDR3 DNA reads TGTGCCAGCAGTTCGGAGGGACTCGGTACGCAGTATTTT. It is translated as CASSSEGLGTQYF.

This clone was found a few times. The chain carries TRBV29-1 and TRBJ2-7; D perhaps matches TRBD1 (6 bases). V was cut by 7 bases and J by 5 bases, with 24 bases left in between. Germline assignment: CDR1 SQVTM and CDR2 ANQGSEA. CDR3 size: 15 residues. The CDR3 loop is CSAELQGKARDEQYF. DNA of the CDR3: TGCAGCGCAGAATTACAGGGAAAGGCTCGGGACGAGCAGTACTTC.

V is TRBV4-2 and J is TRBJ2-1; perhaps TRBD2 as D (5 bases). This CDR3 has 16 amino acids. Germline lookup yields CDR1 LGHNA and CDR2 YNFKEQ. Trimming cost V 3 bases and J 4 bases, with 16 bases left between them. The CDR3 is CASSHGLSPTYNEQFF. The DNA for the CDR3 is TGTGCCAGCAGCCATGGACTGTCCCCCACATACAATGAGCAGTTCTTC.

The chain carries TRBV19 and TRBJ2-3; 7 bases are shared with TRBD2. V dropped 0 bases and J dropped 3; count of bases not matched to a gene: 12. The germline V gene has CDR1 LNHDA and CDR2 SQIVND (reference sequence). CDR3 length: 18 residues. The CDR3 DNA follows: TGTGCCAGTAGTATAGATCATATCGGGAGGAGGGCTACAGATACGCAGTATTTT. This encodes CASSIDHIGRRATDTQYF.

J is TRBJ1-1 and V is TRBV9, with D possibly being TRBD1 (5 bases). CDR3 length equals 12 residues. V was cut by 2 bases and J by 5 bases, with 7 bases left in between. Germline CDR1 SGDLS, CDR2 YYNGEE. CDR3 region: CASSVGGTEAFF. CDR3 DNA sequence: TGTGCCAGCAGCGTGGGGGGAACTGAAGCTTTCTTT.

This chain links TRBV7-2 with TRBJ2-2, with D maybe TRBD2 (5 bases). From germline, CDR1 is SGHTA and CDR2 FQGNSA. Trimming shortened V by 3 bases and J by 2 bases, and 13 bases separated the two germline ends. The CDR3 has 16 amino acids. Here the CDR3 reads CASSFGWRKNTGELFF. DNA of the CDR3: TGTGCCAGCAGCTTCGGCTGGAGGAAAAACACCGGGGAGCTGTTTTTT.

The V call is TRBV13, the J call TRBJ2-7; TRBD2 matches at 11 bases. Per germline, CDR1 PRHDT and CDR2 FYEKMQ (reference sequence). Unmatched junction bases numbered 5, after V lost 5 bases and J lost 2 bases. The CDR3 has 15 amino acids. DNA of the CDR3: TGTGCCAGCAGCCGCGGGACTAGCGGAACCTACGAGCAGTACTTC. It is translated as CASSRGTSGTYEQYF.

The chain is built from TRBV6-6 and TRBJ1-3, with D tentatively TRBD1 (6 bases). Trimming stripped 2 bases from V and 3 bases from J, with 14 bases between. Germline CDR1 is MNHNY and CDR2 is SVGAGI (reference sequence). The CDR3 runs 16 residues. This CDR3 is CASSYPTGPGGNTIYF. The DNA of the CDR3 is TGTGCCAGCAGTTACCCGACAGGACCCGGTGGAAACACCATATATTTT.

CDR3 DNA sequence: TGTGCCAGCTCATCCGGGGTTAGCAATCAGCCCCAGCATTTT. It specifies CASSSGVSNQPQHF. The chain carries TRBV18 and TRBJ1-5; D uncertain. The V and J ends lost 5 bases and 0 bases respectively, with 8 bases between them. Germline V gene lookup returns CDR1 KGHSH and CDR2 LQKENI. The CDR3 has 14 amino acids.

The chain couples TRBV21-1 to TRBJ2-7; the DNA was not used to check the table's D call, TRBD2. TRBV21-1 is assigned pseudogene status. The CDR3 contains 13 residues. CDR3 coding DNA: TGTGCCAGCAGCATGACCGGTCGCGGCGAGCAGTACTTC. It encodes CASSMTGRGEQYF.

This clone was detected only once. This rearrangement joins TRBV4-2 to TRBJ1-5, with a possible D match to TRBD1 (6 bases). The CDR3 extends over 18 amino acids. Per germline, CDR1 LGHNA and CDR2 YNFKEQ. The germline V and J ends were trimmed by 0 bases and 2 bases, with 17 bases remaining between them. As DNA, the CDR3 is TGTGCCAGCAGCCAAGAGTCGGCGGGGGGCTGGGGCAATCAGCCCCAGCATTTT. It codes for CASSQESAGGWGNQPQHF.

The chain links TRBV5-5 to TRBJ1-5, with a tentative D call TRBD1 (6 bases). The CDR3 loop spans 14 amino acids. Germline V CDR1 and CDR2: SGHKS, YYEKEE (reference sequence). The ends were cut back, 4 bases at V and 4 bases at J, with 12 bases in the middle. This chain's CDR3 is CASSPTGKNQPQHF. The CDR3 DNA sequence: TGTGCCAGCAGCCCAACAGGGAAAAATCAGCCCCAGCATTTT.

The V and J genes are TRBV4-3 and TRBJ1-5; TRBD1 aligns across 9 bases. Germline-derived CDR1 and CDR2 are LGHNA and YSLEER. V dropped 0 bases and J dropped 7; count of bases not matched to a gene: 4. This CDR3 has 15 residues. The CDR3 coding sequence is TGCGCCAGCAGCCAAGACGGGACAGGGCGGCAGCCCCAGCATTTT. Amino acid sequence: CASSQDGTGRQPQHF.

The chain has TRBV18 and TRBJ2-3; TRBD2 matches at 8 bases. The germline V gene has CDR1 KGHSH and CDR2 LQKENI. The V segment lost 3 bases and the J segment 4 bases; nucleotides outside the gene matches: 6. CDR3 length: 15 residues. The DNA of the CDR3 is TGTGCCAGCTCACCCCTTCGGACTAGCTCAGATACGCAGTATTTT. This gives the protein CASSPLRTSSDTQYF.

This clone was observed a few times. The rearrangement links TRBV27 to TRBJ1-6; 9 nucleotides line up with TRBD1. Germline-derived CDR1 and CDR2 are MNHEY and SMNVEV (reference sequence). The CDR3 spans 17 residues. Trimming cost V 2 bases and J 10 bases; bases outside gene matches: 12. Here the CDR3 reads CASSLKQGATHHSPLHF. The CDR3 DNA reads as TGTGCCAGCAGTTTAAAACAGGGGGCCACGCATCACTCACCCCTCCACTTT.

This clone was detected once. This chain uses TRBV5-1 with TRBJ1-1, with 8 nucleotides matching TRBD1. In germline, CDR1 is SGHRS, CDR2 YFSETQ. The ends lost 4 bases at V and 0 bases at J; junction bases unmatched: 5. The CDR3 extends over 15 amino acids. CDR3: CASSEWTGLNTEAFF. CDR3 nucleotides: TGCGCCAGCAGCGAATGGACAGGGTTGAACACTGAAGCTTTCTTT.

V usage is TRBV6-5 and J usage is TRBJ2-6; unclear D gene. The CDR3 totals 12 residues. Germline assignment: CDR1 MNHEY and CDR2 SVGAGI. Trimming shortened V by 8 bases and J by 1 base, and 3 bases separated the two germline ends. The CDR3 DNA reads TGTGCCAGCTCGTCTGGGGCCAACGTCCTGACTTTC. Translated, it gives CASSSGANVLTF.

This sequence joins TRBV14 and TRBJ2-1; D possibly corresponds to TRBD2 (5 bases). CDR1 is SGHDN and CDR2 is FVKESK in the germline V gene. Trimming took 1 base from V and 10 from J, leaving 11 bases between them. This CDR3 region has 13 residues. The CDR3 coding sequence is TGTGCCAGCAGCCAAGCGAGGGTGGGAGAGCAGTTCTTC. This encodes CASSQARVGEQFF.

V and J are TRBV4-2 and TRBJ1-5; D call uncertain. The CDR3 sequence is 17 residues long. Germline V lookup: CDR1 LGHNA, CDR2 YNFKEQ. Trimming cost V 5 bases and J 5 bases, with 22 bases left between them. The CDR3 DNA follows: TGTGCCAGCAGCTATTCTAACGCCAGAGCGGGCGATCAGCCCCAGCATTTT. Protein: CASSYSNARAGDQPQHF.

This chain's CDR3 is CASSLDRAYGYTF. The CDR3 DNA is TGTGCCAGCAGCTTGGACAGGGCCTATGGCTACACCTTC. The rearrangement links TRBV7-2 to TRBJ1-2, with 8 bases matching TRBD1. The CDR3 is 13 amino acids. V was pared by 3 bases and J by 4 bases, with 1 base of the junction left unmatched. Germline CDR1 is SGHTA and CDR2 is FQGNSA.